This TCR beta chain derives from a study of CD8 T cells in Susac syndrome. About the research overall: There were five or six sequenced Susac syndrome patients with active disease and under ten in remission. Patients with Susac syndrome had blood drawn and were at that point therapy-naive, on corticosteroids, or on intravenous immunoglobulin alone.

Random hexamers primed reverse transcription of about 0.45 to 1 ug RNA. TCRdb called the immunoSEQ multiplex PCR reads again in MiXCR, with one record for every CDR3 protein. The table records approximately 190,000 distinct CDR3 sequences, under 97% of them present only once. In Susac syndrome patients, recently defined diagnostic criteria for definite or probable disease were met. The TEMRA cells underwent FACS enrichment, while the CD8+ and CD4+ T cells underwent negative isolation. Germline V CDR1 and CDR2: SEHNR, FQNEAQ (reference sequence). The CDR3 has 15 amino acids. The germline V and J ends were trimmed by 2 bases and 4 bases, with 14 bases remaining between them.

V is TRBV7-9 and J is TRBJ1-2; D remains ambiguous. Source material: CD4+ T cells from PBMCs. The TCR comes from a human donor with Susac syndrome. The chain's CDR3 is CASSLIEGAGYGYTF. CDR3 nucleotide sequence: TGTGCCAGCAGCTTAATCGAGGGAGCGGGCTATGGCTACACCTTC.